The present T cell receptor beta chain was sequenced within a study of T cell responses to AZD1222 COVID-19 vaccine. About the research overall: Pooling covered second doses at about 4 or about 12 weeks. Notes on the study in general: Reports say nearly half of spike-specific TCRs go after unmutated variant regions. A mostly white British donor set with more females was recruited, and clonal diversity was possibly underestimated. Spike-specific TCR breadth and depth rose after two AZD1222 doses.

V lost 0 bases to trimming and J lost 2 bases, with 8 bases between them. Germline loops: CDR1 SGHNT, CDR2 YYREEE (reference sequence). The CDR3 length is 15 residues. Method: immunoSEQ multiplex PCR; TCRdb's copy keeps in-frame clones and lacks some. Here the sample spans 73,000 or so clones, approximately 90% being singletons. Points on this clone: What it binds is unknown.

The TCR comes from an adult in good health. The gene calls are TRBV5-4 and TRBJ2-2; D uncertain. The sample here was peripheral blood, taken on day 0 of AZD1222 vaccination. In DNA, the CDR3 is TGTGCCAGCAGCTTGGCTACCCATAACACCGGGGAGCTGTTTTTT. This gives the protein CASSLATHNTGELFF.